What follows is one T cell receptor beta chain and its context. The data derive from a study of blood T cells in healthy people across ages. This CDR3 has 15 amino acids. CDR1 is SGHVS and CDR2 is FQNEAQ in the germline V gene. The germline V and J ends were trimmed by 1 base and 2 bases, with 9 bases remaining between them. The use of a sample-barcoded 5' primer and a J-beta primer mix characterized a second PCR of roughly 7 to 11 cycles. Using its own MiXCR run on the 5' RACE reads, TCRdb lists one record per CDR3 protein. The table records over a million distinct CDR3 sequences, approximately 26% of them present only once. This same sample was also part of a study on T cells of mothers and their children.

Sequencing was carried out using blood. The chain is built from TRBV7-8 and TRBJ1-5, with a possible D match to TRBD1 (5 bases). The origin of this receptor is a girl between 2 and 10 years old in good health. Written as DNA, the CDR3 is TGTGCCAGCAGCTTAGAACGGGGGGGCAATCAGCCCCAGCATTTT. Its translation: CASSLERGGNQPQHF.